This T cell receptor (beta chain) was obtained from a study of blood T cell repertoires in COVID-19. Study-wide context: Samples taken during acute and convalescent COVID-19 were collected in the United States, Italy and Spain. T cells, B-cell-depleted T cells, or PBMCs supplied cDNA or gDNA.

Here immunoSEQ multiplex PCR was the method, and the copy in TCRdb shows in-frame clones only, minus some. The sample includes about 300,000 clones, approximately 90% seen only once; the top ten take nearly 7%. The CDR3 loop spans 16 amino acids. V shed 10 bases, J shed 3 bases, and the junction held 14 bases outside the gene matches. Germline loops: CDR1 SNHLY, CDR2 FYNNEI. Patients of the Seattle cohort, enrolled during active infection, were followed longitudinally. The clonotype was recovered from a young woman with COVID-19, enrolled during active disease. The chain carries TRBV2 and TRBJ2-1, with 8 bases identical to TRBD1. Material: peripheral blood. CDR3 sequence: CANSLGTGAIYNEQFF. The CDR3 coding sequence is TGTGCCAACTCACTCGGGACAGGCGCGATCTACAATGAGCAGTTCTTC.